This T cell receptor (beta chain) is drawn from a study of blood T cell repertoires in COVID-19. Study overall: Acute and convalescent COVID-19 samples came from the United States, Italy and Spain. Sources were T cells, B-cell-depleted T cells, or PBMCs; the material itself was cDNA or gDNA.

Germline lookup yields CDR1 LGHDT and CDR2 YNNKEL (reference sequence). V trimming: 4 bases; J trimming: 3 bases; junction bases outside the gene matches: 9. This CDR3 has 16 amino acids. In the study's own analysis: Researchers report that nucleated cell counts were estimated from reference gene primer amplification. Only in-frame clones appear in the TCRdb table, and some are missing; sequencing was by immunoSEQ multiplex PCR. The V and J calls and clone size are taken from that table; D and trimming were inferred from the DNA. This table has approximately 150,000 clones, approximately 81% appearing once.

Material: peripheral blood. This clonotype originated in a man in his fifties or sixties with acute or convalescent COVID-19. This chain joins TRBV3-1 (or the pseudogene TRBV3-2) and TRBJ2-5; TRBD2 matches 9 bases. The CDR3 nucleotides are TGTGCCAGCAGCCCCCTTTTGGCGGGGGGGGAAGAGACCCAGTACTTC. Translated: CASSPLLAGGEETQYF.